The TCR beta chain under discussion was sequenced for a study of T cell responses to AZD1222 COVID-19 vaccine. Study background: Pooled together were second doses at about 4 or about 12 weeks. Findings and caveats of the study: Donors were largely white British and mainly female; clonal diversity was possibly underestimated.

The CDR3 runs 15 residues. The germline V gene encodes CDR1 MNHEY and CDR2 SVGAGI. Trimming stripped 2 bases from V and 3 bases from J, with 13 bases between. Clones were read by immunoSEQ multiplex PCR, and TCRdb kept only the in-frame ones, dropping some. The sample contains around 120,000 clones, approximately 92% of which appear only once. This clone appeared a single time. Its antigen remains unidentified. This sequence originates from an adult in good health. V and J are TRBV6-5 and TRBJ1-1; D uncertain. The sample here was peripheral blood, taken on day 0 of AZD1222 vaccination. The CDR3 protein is CASSYVSRGYTEAFF. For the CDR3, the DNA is TGTGCCAGCAGTTACGTTTCCCGAGGTTACACTGAAGCTTTCTTT.